This passage covers 14 T cell receptor beta chains from one sample sequenced in a study of T cells in Graves' hyperthyroidism and ophthalmopathy. Amplification of TCR beta CDR3 regions was performed using RNA transcripts as template. During a first-round RT-PCR of the TCR CDR3, the HTBI primer set was used. TCRdb passed the multiplex PCR reads through MiXCR, listing each CDR3 protein once. The sample has a few hundred thousand distinct CDR3 sequences, about 14% seen once. Specimen: blood. These receptors all stem from a woman aged 40-49 years with Graves' hyperthyroidism that later progressed to Graves' ophthalmopathy.

This clonotype was recorded many times. The chain carries TRBV30 and TRBJ1-5; tentatively, D is TRBD1 (5 bases). The CDR3 contains 14 residues. The germline CDR1 and CDR2 sequences are GTSNPN and SVGIG (reference sequence). V lost 0 bases to trimming and J lost 7 bases, with 13 bases between them. The CDR3 region has the DNA TGTGCCTGGAGTGTACGCGGGGGTTCGCAGCCCCAGCATTTT. It codes for CAWSVRGGSQPQHF.

This clonotype came up a few times. The rearrangement links TRBV6-1 to TRBJ2-3, with 7 bases lining up with TRBD2. CDR1 is MNHNS, CDR2 SASEGT, per germline. Losses at the gene ends were 10 bases for V and 0 bases for J; bases not matched to a gene: 7. This CDR3 comprises 14 residues. CDR3 protein: CANPSGSSTDTQYF. DNA of the CDR3: TGTGCCAACCCTAGCGGATCTAGCACAGATACGCAGTATTTT.

Many counts were recorded for this clonotype. The chain is built from TRBV6-1 and TRBJ1-2; D gene uncertain. The CDR3 has 12 residues. V dropped 8 bases and J dropped 7 bases, with 14 bases sitting between them. Germline V gives CDR1 MNHNS, CDR2 SASEGT. The CDR3 loop reads CASEEDSSGYTF. The CDR3 DNA follows: TGTGCCAGCGAGGAGGACTCCTCTGGCTACACCTTC.

A word on this clonotype: A read error may be the cause here, since a much bigger clone is one base away. The chain uses TRBV19 and TRBJ2-1, with TRBD1 identical over 7 bases. Germline V lookup: CDR1 LNHDA, CDR2 SQIVND (reference sequence). The CDR3 contains 13 residues. Trimming at V came to 5 bases and at J to 8 bases, leaving 6 bases not matched to a gene. The CDR3 DNA follows: TGTGCCAGTAGTCAGACAGGGTACGATGAGCAGTTCTTC. Its protein product is CASSQTGYDEQFF.

This clonotype came up many times. The genes are TRBV19 and TRBJ2-2, with 12 bases that match TRBD2. The germline CDR1 and CDR2 sequences are LNHDA and SQIVND (reference sequence). The V and J ends lost 3 bases and 3 bases, in that order; junction bases with no gene match: 2. This CDR3 has 16 residues. The CDR3 sequence is CASSIGLAGHTGELFF. In DNA, the CDR3 is TGTGCCAGTAGTATCGGACTAGCGGGGCACACCGGGGAGCTGTTTTTT.

This clonotype was recorded at least ten times. J is TRBJ2-3 and V is TRBV5-1; D is undetermined. V gave up 0 bases and J gave up 3 bases, with 5 bases separating them. CDR3 size: 13 residues. Germline V gene lookup returns CDR1 SGHRS and CDR2 YFSETQ. CDR3 coding DNA: TGCGCCAGCAGCTTGGGATTGACAGATACGCAGTATTTT. Protein product: CASSLGLTDTQYF.

At least ten counts were recorded for this clonotype. This chain connects TRBV11-2 to TRBJ2-6; TRBD1 aligns across 7 bases. V was pared by 5 bases and J by 4 bases, with 8 bases of the junction left unmatched. Germline V gene data show CDR1 as SGHAT and CDR2 as FQNNGV. The CDR3 is 16 amino acids. Written as DNA, the CDR3 is TGTGCCAGCAGCAAGAACAGGGGAGCCGGGGCCAACGTCCTGACTTTC. It yields the protein CASSKNRGAGANVLTF.

The chain combines TRBV5-8 with TRBJ2-5, with D maybe TRBD2 (5 bases). Trimming pared 2 bases from V and 5 bases from J, leaving 16 bases between. This CDR3 has 15 residues. Germline V lookup: CDR1 SGHTS, CDR2 YDEGEE. CDR3 nucleotides: TGTGCCAGCAGCTTCAATTGGCTAGCTTCCGAGACCCAGTACTTC. Protein product: CASSFNWLASETQYF.

On this clonotype itself: A much larger clone differs from this one at a single base, so this may be a read error. The V gene is TRBV28, the J gene TRBJ2-4; D might be TRBD1 or TRBD2, each matching 7 bases. The ends were cut back, 4 bases at V and 7 bases at J, with 11 bases in the middle. Per the germline V gene, CDR1 is MDHEN and CDR2 is SYDVKM. The CDR3 covers 13 residues. The CDR3 region is CASSSGGGNIQYF. As DNA, the CDR3 is TGTGCCAGCAGTTCAGGGGGGGGCAACATTCAGTACTTC.

This clonotype was observed many times. V is TRBV28 and J is TRBJ2-1; D not resolved. The V gene's germline CDR1 is MDHEN and CDR2 SYDVKM. This CDR3 spans 12 amino acids. V lost 2 bases and J 5 bases, leaving 4 bases between the germline ends. Here the CDR3 reads CASSLLHNEQFF. The CDR3 region has the DNA TGTGCCAGCAGTTTACTCCACAATGAGCAGTTCTTC. Full variable domain (rest looked up from reference TRBV28 and TRBJ2-1): DVKVTQSSRYLVKRTGEKVFLECVQDMDHENMFWYRQDPGLGLRLIYFSYDVKMKEKGDIPEGYSVSREKKERFSLILESASTNQTSMYLCASSLLHNEQFFGPGTRLTVL.

This clonotype showed up many times. This chain uses TRBV28 with TRBJ2-7; D might be TRBD1 (6 bases). The CDR3 loop spans 15 amino acids. Trimming took 6 bases from V and 0 from J, leaving 15 bases between them. Germline lookup yields CDR1 MDHEN and CDR2 SYDVKM. The CDR3 DNA is TGTGCCAGCAGAGGGGGATCCGTGAGCTCCTACGAGCAGTACTTC. It translates to CASRGGSVSSYEQYF. Full variable domain (remainder filled in from reference TRBV28 and TRBJ2-7): DVKVTQSSRYLVKRTGEKVFLECVQDMDHENMFWYRQDPGLGLRLIYFSYDVKMKEKGDIPEGYSVSREKKERFSLILESASTNQTSMYLCASRGGSVSSYEQYFGPGTRLTVT.

The V call is TRBV6-2 or TRBV6-3, the J call TRBJ2-2; 8 nucleotides line up with TRBD2. CDR1 is MNHEY, CDR2 SVGEGT, per germline. V shed 8 bases and J 0 bases; nucleotides not matched to a gene: 14. This CDR3 region has 18 residues. The CDR3 protein is CASLLGGVEAANTGELFF. The CDR3 nucleotides are TGTGCCAGCCTCCTCGGGGGGGTTGAAGCCGCGAACACCGGGGAGCTGTTTTTT.

This clonotype was detected many times. The chain combines TRBV6-2 or TRBV6-3 with TRBJ1-6, with D tentatively TRBD1 (6 bases). Trimming stripped 4 bases from V and 9 bases from J, with 13 bases between. The CDR3 is 14 residues long. CDR1 MNHEY and CDR2 SVGEGT come from the germline V gene. Here the CDR3 DNA reads TGTGCCAGCAGTTCCCAACAGGGAGGTTCACCCCTCCACTTT. Encoded protein: CASSSQQGGSPLHF.

Ten or more counts support this clonotype. DNA of the CDR3: TGCAGTGCCCCTTCCGAGACTAGCAATGAGCAGTTCTTC. Translated: CSAPSETSNEQFF. The V call is TRBV20-1, the J call TRBJ2-1; TRBD2 is a possible D gene (6 bases). There are 13 residues in the CDR3. V was shortened by 6 bases and J by 6 bases, with 15 bases between the two germline ends. Germline assignment: CDR1 DFQATT and CDR2 SNEGSKA (reference sequence).